The clone carrying this T cell receptor beta chain was picked up a small number of times. What it binds is unknown. Germline V gene data show CDR1 as LNHNV and CDR2 as YYDKDF (reference sequence). CDR3 length: 14 residues. Trimming removed 1 base from V and 4 bases from J; junction bases left unmatched: 3. This entry belongs to a study of T cells after yellow fever vaccination. Study-level findings and limits: Booster samples showed a return of most primary-vaccination clones (roughly 96% CD4, 70% to 90% CD8). Contaminating bulk clonotypes could be abundant in FACS-sorted repertoires.

Via MiXCR, TCRdb re-called the 5' RACE reads, giving one row per CDR3 protein. The sample holds a few hundred thousand distinct CDR3 sequences, approximately 5.2% seen once. The clonotype comes from a man in his late teens or twenties who received the YFV17D yellow fever vaccine. The specimen comprised CD4+ T cells sorted from PBMCs, sampled on the day of the yellow fever booster vaccination. The gene calls are TRBV15 and TRBJ1-2, with TRBD1 identical over 7 bases. CDR3 sequence (DNA): TGTGCCACCAGCAGAGTCGGGGACAGCTATGGCTACACCTTC. Residues: CATSRVGDSYGYTF.